The entry that follows covers one TCR beta chain sequence. Its antigen is undetermined. These data originate in a study of cytomegalovirus exposure and HLA in healthy donors. The primer mix had 60 Vbeta and 13 Jbeta primers. TCRdb keeps only in-frame clones here, not all; method: immunoSEQ multiplex PCR. The repertoire includes 100,000 or so clones, around 85% of them detected once, and about 3.9% sits in the top ten. The study's findings and limits: Earlier results showed most TCR beta V segments being productive about 87% or about 30% of the time.

V gave up 5 bases and J gave up 9 bases; unmatched junction bases: 10. CDR1 and CDR2 (germline): MNHNS, SASEGT. This CDR3 contains 14 residues. The sequenced material came from PBMCs. The sequence came from a man aged 25-45 years in good health and CMV-seronegative. The genes are TRBV6-1 and TRBJ1-2, with 9 bases identical to TRBD1. The CDR3 sequence is CASSRTGTGNRYTF. For the CDR3, the DNA is TGTGCCAGCAGTAGAACCGGGACAGGGAATCGCTACACCTTC.